These T cell receptor beta chains were read from a single sample in a study of T cell changes during pregnancy in multiple sclerosis. Assay: immunoSEQ multiplex PCR; the TCRdb copy retains only in-frame clones and omits some. The table shows around 58,000 clones, with more than 85% occurring only once. Sample: peripheral blood, taken before pregnancy. The receptors come from a female donor with multiple sclerosis, enrolled in a pregnancy study. Both conserved end residues are part of each CDR3. D genes are given only for firm matches. For some rows the clone size is stated as once, few or many, or as a class when expanded; others skip it.

CDR3 DNA: TGCGCCAGCAGCTTGCCCTACCCTCAAGAGACCCAGTACTTC
CDR3 protein: CASSLPYPQETQYF
D gene: NA
V gene: TRBV5-1
clone size: NA
J gene: TRBJ2-5

CDR3 DNA: TGCGCCAGCACCAAGGGGGGGACAGGGGTTGAGACTGAAGCTTTCTTT
CDR3 protein: CASTKGGTGVETEAFF
D gene: TRBD1
V gene: TRBV4-1
clone size: few
J gene: TRBJ1-1

CDR3 DNA: TGTGCCAGCAGCAACCGGGACAGGGGGGGGAACACTGAAGCTTTCTTT
CDR3 protein: CASSNRDRGGNTEAFF
D gene: TRBD1
V gene: TRBV7-8
clone size: NA
J gene: TRBJ1-1

CDR3 DNA: TGTGCCACCCGATCCGGGACTAGCTCGAATACGCAGTATTTT
CDR3 protein: CATRSGTSSNTQYF
D gene: TRBD2
V gene: TRBV19
clone size: NA
J gene: TRBJ2-3

CDR3 DNA: TGTGCCAGCAGTTATGACGAGGAGAGCGGAGGCGCTTTCTTT
CDR3 protein: CASSYDEESGGAFF
D gene: NA
V gene: TRBV25-1
clone size: once
J gene: TRBJ1-1

CDR3 DNA: TGTGCCAGCAGCTCCCGGACAGGGACATTCTACGAGCAGTACTTC
CDR3 protein: CASSSRTGTFYEQYF
D gene: TRBD1
V gene: TRBV7-9
clone size: NA
J gene: TRBJ2-7

CDR3 DNA: TGTGCCAGCAGCTTGCAACGGAGCGGGGCCCTGGCCGGGGAGCTGTTTTTT
CDR3 protein: CASSLQRSGALAGELFF
D gene: TRBD2
V gene: TRBV5-4
clone size: NA
J gene: TRBJ2-2

CDR3 DNA: TGCGCCAGCAGCTATAGCGGGGGCGGCTACGAGCAGTACTTC
CDR3 protein: CASSYSGGGYEQYF
D gene: TRBD2
V gene: TRBV5-1
clone size: NA
J gene: TRBJ2-7

CDR3 DNA: TGTGCCACCAGCAGAGGACAGCCCCATGAAAAACTGTTTTTT
CDR3 protein: CATSRGQPHEKLFF
D gene: NA
V gene: TRBV15
clone size: NA
J gene: TRBJ1-4

CDR3 DNA: TGTGCCAGCAGCCCCCGGACAGGGCCCACCTACGAGCAGTACTTC
CDR3 protein: CASSPRTGPTYEQYF
D gene: TRBD1
V gene: TRBV9
clone size: NA
J gene: TRBJ2-7

CDR3 DNA: TGCAGCGTCCGGACAGGGCCCTACGAGCAGTACTTC
CDR3 protein: CSVRTGPYEQYF
D gene: TRBD1
V gene: TRBV29-1
clone size: NA
J gene: TRBJ2-7

CDR3 DNA: TGCGCCAGCAGCCAACGTTTGGGAGGGGACTACGAGCAGTACTTC
CDR3 protein: CASSQRLGGDYEQYF
D gene: TRBD2
V gene: TRBV4-1
clone size: NA
J gene: TRBJ2-7

CDR3 DNA: TGCGCCAGCAGCCAACAGAGCGGTAATGAGCAGTTCTTC
CDR3 protein: CASSQQSGNEQFF
D gene: NA
V gene: TRBV4-3
clone size: NA
J gene: TRBJ2-1

CDR3 DNA: TGTGCCAGCAGTGTTCGGGTAGGATACAATGAGCAGTTCTTC
CDR3 protein: CASSVRVGYNEQFF
D gene: NA
V gene: TRBV2
clone size: NA
J gene: TRBJ2-1

CDR3 DNA: TGTGCCAGCAGCTTAGCGGGGACTAGCGGGGGATTCAACAATGAGCAGTTCTTC
CDR3 protein: CASSLAGTSGGFNNEQFF
D gene: TRBD2
V gene: TRBV7-9
clone size: NA
J gene: TRBJ2-1

CDR3 DNA: TGTGCCAGCAGCCCGACTAGCGGGGAGCAAGAGACCCAGTACTTC
CDR3 protein: CASSPTSGEQETQYF
D gene: TRBD2
V gene: TRBV7-9
clone size: NA
J gene: TRBJ2-5